This T cell receptor (beta chain) stems from a study of T cell repertoires in aging, cancer and after chemotherapy. Study information: Repeat sampling of healthy donors over several months to years showed clear clonal overlap. General study results and limits: Age-matched healthy donors had significantly more diverse, less clonal blood TCR repertoires than untreated cancer patients. Loss of evenness, beyond lost richness, contributed to age-related TCR diversity decline in cancer patients.

The V end was cut by 0 bases, the J end by 0 bases, with 4 bases between. The CDR3 runs to 14 residues. Germline V gene lookup returns CDR1 SEHNR and CDR2 FQNEAQ (reference sequence). A mixed TRB-A/B primer pool amplified rearranged TRB by multiplex touch-down PCR. TCRdb re-called the multiplex PCR reads through MiXCR, storing one row per CDR3 protein. This sample yields 13,000 or so distinct CDR3 sequences, of which under 30% are seen a single time; about 52% belongs to the top ten. The template was genomic DNA from peripheral blood, not RNA. As regards this clonotype: The antigen is unknown.

This sequence was found in a human donor in good health. The rearrangement uses TRBV7-9 and TRBJ2-3, with D uncertain. Material: blood. DNA of the CDR3: TGTGCCAGCAGCTTAGCAGGGAGCACAGATACGCAGTATTTT. The encoded protein is CASSLAGSTDTQYF.